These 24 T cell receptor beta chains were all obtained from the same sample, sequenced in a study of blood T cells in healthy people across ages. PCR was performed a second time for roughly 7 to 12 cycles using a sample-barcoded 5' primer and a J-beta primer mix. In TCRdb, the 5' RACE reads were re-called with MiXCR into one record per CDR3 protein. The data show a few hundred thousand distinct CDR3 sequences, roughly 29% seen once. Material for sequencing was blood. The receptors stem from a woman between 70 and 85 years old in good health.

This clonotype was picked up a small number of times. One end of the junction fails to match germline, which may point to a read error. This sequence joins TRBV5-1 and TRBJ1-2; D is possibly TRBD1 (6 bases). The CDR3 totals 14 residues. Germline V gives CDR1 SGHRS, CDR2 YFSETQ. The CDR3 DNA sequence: TGCGCCAGCAGCTTGGGGAACAGGGCCTATGGCTACGCCTTC. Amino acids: CASSLGNRAYGYAF.

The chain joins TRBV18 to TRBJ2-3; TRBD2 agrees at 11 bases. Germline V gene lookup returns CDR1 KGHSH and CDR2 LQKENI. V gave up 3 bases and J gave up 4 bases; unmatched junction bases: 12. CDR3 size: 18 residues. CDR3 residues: CASSPLSRLAGRSDTQYF. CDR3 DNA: TGTGCCAGCTCACCCTTGAGTCGACTAGCGGGGAGATCAGATACGCAGTATTTT.

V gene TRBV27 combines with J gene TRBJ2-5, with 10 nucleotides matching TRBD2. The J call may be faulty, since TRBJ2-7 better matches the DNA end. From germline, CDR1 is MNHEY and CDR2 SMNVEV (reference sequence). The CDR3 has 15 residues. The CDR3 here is CASSSEGAGGREQYF. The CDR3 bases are TGTGCCAGCAGTTCAGAAGGAGCGGGGGGGCGCGAGCAGTACTTC.

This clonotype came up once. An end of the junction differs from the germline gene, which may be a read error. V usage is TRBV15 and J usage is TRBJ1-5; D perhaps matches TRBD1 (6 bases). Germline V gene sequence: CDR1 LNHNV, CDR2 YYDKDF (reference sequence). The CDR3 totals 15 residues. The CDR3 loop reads CATSRDRGGNRPQHF. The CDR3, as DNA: TGTGCCACCAGCAGAGACAGGGGAGGGAATCGGCCCCAGCATTTT.

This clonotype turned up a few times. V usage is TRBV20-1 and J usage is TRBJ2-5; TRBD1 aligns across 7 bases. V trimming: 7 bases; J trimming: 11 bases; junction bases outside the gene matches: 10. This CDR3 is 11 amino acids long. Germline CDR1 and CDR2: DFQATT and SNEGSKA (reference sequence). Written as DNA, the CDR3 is TGCAGTGTTCAAAGGCAGGGGGAGCAGTACTTC. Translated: CSVQRQGEQYF.

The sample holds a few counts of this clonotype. DNA for the CDR3: TGCGCCAGCAGCCAAGATTTTTTGGTCCAGACCCAGTACTTC. It yields the protein CASSQDFLVQTQYF. The genes are TRBV4-3 and TRBJ2-5; D ambiguous. V lost 0 bases and J 6 bases, leaving 11 bases between the germline ends. Germline V gives CDR1 LGHNA, CDR2 YSLEER. The CDR3 is 14 residues long.

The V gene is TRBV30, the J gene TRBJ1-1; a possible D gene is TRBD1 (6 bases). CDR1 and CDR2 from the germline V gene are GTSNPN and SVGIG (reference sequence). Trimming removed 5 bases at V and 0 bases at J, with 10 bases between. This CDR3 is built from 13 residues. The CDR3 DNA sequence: TGTGCCTGGGGAGGACAGCTGAACACTGAAGCTTTCTTT. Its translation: CAWGGQLNTEAFF. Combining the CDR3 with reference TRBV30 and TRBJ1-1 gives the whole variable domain SQTIHQWPATLVQPVGSPLSLECTVEGTSNPNLYWYRQAAGRGLQLLFYSVGIGQISSEVPQNLSASRPQDRQFILSSKKLLLSDSGFYLCAWGGQLNTEAFFGQGTRLTVV.

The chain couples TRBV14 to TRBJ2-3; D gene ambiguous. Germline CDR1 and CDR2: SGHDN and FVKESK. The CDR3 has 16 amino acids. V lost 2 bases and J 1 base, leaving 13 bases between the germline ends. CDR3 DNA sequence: TGTGCCAGCAGCCAACACTTGAGCTCGGGCACAGATACGCAGTATTTT. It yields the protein CASSQHLSSGTDTQYF. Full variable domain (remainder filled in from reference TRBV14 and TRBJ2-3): EAGVTQFPSHSVIEKGQTVTLRCDPISGHDNLYWYRRVMGKEIKFLLHFVKESKQDESGMPNNRFLAERTGGTYSTLKVQPAELEDSGVYFCASSQHLSSGTDTQYFGPGTRLTVL.

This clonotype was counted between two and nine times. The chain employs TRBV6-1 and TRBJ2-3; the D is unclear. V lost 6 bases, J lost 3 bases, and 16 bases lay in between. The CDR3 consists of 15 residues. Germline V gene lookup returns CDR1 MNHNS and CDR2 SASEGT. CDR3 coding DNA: TGTGCCAGCAGCTTAAGCGCTCCCAGAACAGATACGCAGTATTTT. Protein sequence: CASSLSAPRTDTQYF.

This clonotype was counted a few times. The CDR3 here is CASSMRQGSYEQYF. The CDR3 region has the DNA TGTGCCAGCAGCATGCGACAGGGTTCTTACGAGCAGTACTTC. This rearrangement joins TRBV7-2 to TRBJ2-7, with 7 bases aligning to TRBD1. Germline CDR1 and CDR2: SGHTA and FQGNSA. The CDR3 consists of 14 residues. V trimming: 5 bases; J trimming: 4 bases; junction bases outside the gene matches: 8.

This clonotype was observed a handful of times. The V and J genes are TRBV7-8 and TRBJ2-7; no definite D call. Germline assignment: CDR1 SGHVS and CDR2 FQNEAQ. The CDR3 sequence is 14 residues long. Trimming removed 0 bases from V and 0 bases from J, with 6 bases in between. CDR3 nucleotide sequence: TGTGCCAGCAGCTTAGCTCTAAGCTCCTACGAGCAGTACTTC. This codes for CASSLALSSYEQYF.

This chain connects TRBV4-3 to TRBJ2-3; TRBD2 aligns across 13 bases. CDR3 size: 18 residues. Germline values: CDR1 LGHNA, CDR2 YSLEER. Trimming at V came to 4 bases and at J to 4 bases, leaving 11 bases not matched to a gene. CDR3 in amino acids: CASSLDGTSGIRADTQYF. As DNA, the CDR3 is TGCGCCAGCAGCCTAGATGGGACTAGCGGGATTAGGGCAGATACGCAGTATTTT.

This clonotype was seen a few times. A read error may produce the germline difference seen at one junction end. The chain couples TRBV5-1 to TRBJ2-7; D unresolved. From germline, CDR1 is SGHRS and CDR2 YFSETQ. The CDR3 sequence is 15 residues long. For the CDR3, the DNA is TGCGCCGGCAGCTTGGGGAACCTCCTCGGCTACGAGCAGTACTTC. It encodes CAGSLGNLLGYEQYF.

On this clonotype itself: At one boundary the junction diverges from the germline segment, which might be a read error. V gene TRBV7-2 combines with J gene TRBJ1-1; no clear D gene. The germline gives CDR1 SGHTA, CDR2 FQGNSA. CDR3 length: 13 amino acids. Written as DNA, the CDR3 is TGTGCCAGCAGCCCAAGCTTGAACACCGAAGCTTTCTTT. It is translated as CASSPSLNTEAFF.

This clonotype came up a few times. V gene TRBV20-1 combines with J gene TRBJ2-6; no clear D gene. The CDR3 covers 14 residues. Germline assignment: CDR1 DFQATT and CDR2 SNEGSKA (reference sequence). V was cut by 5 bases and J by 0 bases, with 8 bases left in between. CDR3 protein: CSAGAASGANVLTF. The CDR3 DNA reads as TGCAGTGCTGGCGCGGCCTCTGGGGCCAACGTCCTGACTTTC.

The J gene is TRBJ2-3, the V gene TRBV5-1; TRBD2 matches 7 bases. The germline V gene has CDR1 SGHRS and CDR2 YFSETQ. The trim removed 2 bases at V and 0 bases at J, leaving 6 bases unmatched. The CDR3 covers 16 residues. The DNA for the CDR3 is TGCGCCAGCAGCTTCATTTCGACTAGCAGCACAGATACGCAGTATTTT. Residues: CASSFISTSSTDTQYF.

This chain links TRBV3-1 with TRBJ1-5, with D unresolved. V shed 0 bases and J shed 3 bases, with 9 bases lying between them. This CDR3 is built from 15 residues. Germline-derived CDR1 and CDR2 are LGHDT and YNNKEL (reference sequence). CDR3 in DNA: TGTGCCAGCAGCCAAGATGCCAGATACAATCAGCCCCAGCATTTT. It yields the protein CASSQDARYNQPQHF.

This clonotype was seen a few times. The CDR3 here is CSARDPGQGASGYTF. CDR3 coding DNA: TGCAGTGCTAGAGATCCGGGACAGGGGGCCTCTGGCTACACCTTC. The chain couples TRBV20-1 to TRBJ1-2; 12 bases agree with TRBD1. The CDR3 length is 15 residues. Germline V gives CDR1 DFQATT, CDR2 SNEGSKA (reference sequence). Trimming removed 0 bases from V and 7 bases from J; junction bases left unmatched: 6.

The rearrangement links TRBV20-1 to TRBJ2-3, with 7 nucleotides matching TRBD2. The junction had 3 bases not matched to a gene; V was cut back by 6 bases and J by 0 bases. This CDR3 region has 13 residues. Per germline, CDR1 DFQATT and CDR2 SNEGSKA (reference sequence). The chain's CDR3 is CSAAGHSTDTQYF. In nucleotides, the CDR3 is TGCAGTGCAGCGGGGCATAGCACAGATACGCAGTATTTT.

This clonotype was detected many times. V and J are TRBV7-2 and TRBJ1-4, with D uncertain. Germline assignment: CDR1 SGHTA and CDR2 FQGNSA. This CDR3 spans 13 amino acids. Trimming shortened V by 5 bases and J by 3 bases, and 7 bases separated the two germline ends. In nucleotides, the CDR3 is TGTGCCAGCAGCCCCGGGGCTAATGAAAAACTGTTTTTT. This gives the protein CASSPGANEKLFF.

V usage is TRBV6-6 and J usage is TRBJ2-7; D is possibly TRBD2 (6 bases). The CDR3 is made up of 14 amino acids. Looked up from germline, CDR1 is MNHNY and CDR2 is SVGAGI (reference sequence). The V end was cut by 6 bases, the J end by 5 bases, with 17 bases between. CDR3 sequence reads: CASRPYGGVDEQYF. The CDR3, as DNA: TGTGCCAGCAGGCCCTACGGGGGAGTCGACGAGCAGTACTTC.

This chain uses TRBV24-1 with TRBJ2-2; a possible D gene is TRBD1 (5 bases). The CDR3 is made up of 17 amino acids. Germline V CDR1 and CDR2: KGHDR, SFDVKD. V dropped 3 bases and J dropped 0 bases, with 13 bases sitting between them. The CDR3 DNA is TGTGCCACCAGTGATATGACAGCAAATTCGAACACCGGGGAGCTGTTTTTT. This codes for CATSDMTANSNTGELFF.

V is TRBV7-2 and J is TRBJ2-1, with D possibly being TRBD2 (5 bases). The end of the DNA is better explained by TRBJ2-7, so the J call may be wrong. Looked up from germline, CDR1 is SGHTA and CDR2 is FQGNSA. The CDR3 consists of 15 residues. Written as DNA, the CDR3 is TGTGCCAGCAGCCGCATGTTGGGAGAGACCTACGAGCAGTACTTC. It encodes CASSRMLGETYEQYF.

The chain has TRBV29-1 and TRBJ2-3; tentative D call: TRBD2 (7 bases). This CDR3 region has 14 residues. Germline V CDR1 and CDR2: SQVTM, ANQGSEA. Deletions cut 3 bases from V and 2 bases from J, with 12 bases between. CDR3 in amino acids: CSVDSRGATDTQYF. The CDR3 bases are TGCAGCGTTGATAGTCGGGGGGCCACAGATACGCAGTATTTT.